One and the same sample provided the 2 T cell receptor beta chains below, sequenced in a study of human T cells and chemical hapten exposure. RNA extraction used unfractionated whole blood as the source of total RNA. TCRdb redid the calling of the 5' RACE reads with MiXCR, one entry per CDR3 protein. The table lists 110,000 or so distinct CDR3 sequences, approximately 20% of them singletons. These receptors came from a human donor in good health.

This clonotype was detected a few times. CDR3 sequence: CASLADEALNQPQHF. CDR3 nucleotide sequence: TGTGCCAGTTTAGCAGACGAGGCTCTCAATCAGCCCCAGCATTTT. The chain joins TRBV7-8 to TRBJ1-5, with D unclear. The CDR3 length is 15 residues. Germline CDR1 SGHVS, CDR2 FQNEAQ. Trimming took off 9 bases at V and 3 bases at J, with 18 bases between the two ends.

This clonotype appeared once. The J gene is TRBJ2-1, the V gene TRBV28; 8 nucleotides line up with TRBD2. Germline values: CDR1 MDHEN, CDR2 SYDVKM. The CDR3 has 17 residues. V was pared by 1 base and J by 5 bases, with 10 bases of the junction left unmatched. The CDR3 spells CASSLSLLAVRNNEQFF. CDR3 DNA sequence: TGTGCCAGCAGTTTATCCCTACTAGCGGTCCGGAACAATGAGCAGTTCTTC.